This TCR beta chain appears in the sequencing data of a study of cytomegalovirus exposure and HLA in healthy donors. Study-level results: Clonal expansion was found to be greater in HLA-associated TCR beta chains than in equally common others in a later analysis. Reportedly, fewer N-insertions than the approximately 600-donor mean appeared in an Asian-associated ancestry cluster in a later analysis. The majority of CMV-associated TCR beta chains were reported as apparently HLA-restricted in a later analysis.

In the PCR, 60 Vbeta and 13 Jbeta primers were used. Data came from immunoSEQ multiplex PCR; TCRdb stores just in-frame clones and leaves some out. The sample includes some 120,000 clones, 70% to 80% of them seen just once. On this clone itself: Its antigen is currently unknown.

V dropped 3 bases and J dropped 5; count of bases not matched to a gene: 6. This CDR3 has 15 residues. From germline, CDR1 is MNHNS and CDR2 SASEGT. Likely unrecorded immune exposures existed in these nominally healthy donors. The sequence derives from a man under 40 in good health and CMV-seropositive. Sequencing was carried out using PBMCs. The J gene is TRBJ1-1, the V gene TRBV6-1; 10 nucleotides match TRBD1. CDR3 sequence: CASSETGGEGTEAFF. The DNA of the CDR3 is TGTGCCAGCAGTGAGACAGGGGGCGAAGGTACTGAAGCTTTCTTT.